What follows are 31 T cell receptor beta chains derived from one specimen sequenced in a study of cytomegalovirus exposure and HLA in healthy donors. Some clones are missing from TCRdb's copy, which holds only in-frame ones; the method was immunoSEQ multiplex PCR. The sample comprises some 170,000 clones, around 87% of which are singletons, and 1.4% rests with the top ten. Sequenced material: PBMCs. Source of these receptors: a woman aged 25-40 years in good health and CMV-seronegative.

This clone has a handful of counts. The gene calls are TRBV5-1 and TRBJ2-7; D is possibly TRBD1 (6 bases). V gave up 3 bases and J gave up 2 bases, with 12 bases separating them. Germline V gene lookup returns CDR1 SGHRS and CDR2 YFSETQ. The CDR3 extends over 14 amino acids. CDR3 in DNA: TGCGCCAGCAGCTCTACAGGGAGCACCTACGAGCAGTACTTC. Amino acid sequence: CASSSTGSTYEQYF.

V is TRBV29-1 and J is TRBJ1-2; D is perhaps TRBD1 (5 bases). The V gene lost 2 bases and the J gene lost 7 bases, with 11 bases spanning the gap. Germline assignment: CDR1 SQVTM and CDR2 ANQGSEA. The length of the CDR3 is 12 residues. This chain's CDR3 is CSVEFGASGYTF. Here the CDR3 DNA reads TGCAGCGTTGAATTTGGGGCTAGTGGCTACACCTTC.

Only one count was recorded for this clone. The CDR3 bases are TGTGCCAGCAGTGGTAGACAGGGTGGAAGCAATCAGCCCCAGCATTTT. Encoded protein: CASSGRQGGSNQPQHF. This chain uses TRBV6-1 with TRBJ1-5, with 7 nucleotides matching TRBD1. The V segment lost 4 bases and the J segment 1 base; nucleotides outside the gene matches: 7. CDR3 length equals 16 residues. CDR1 is MNHNS, CDR2 SASEGT, per germline.

J is TRBJ1-5 and V is TRBV30; TRBD1 agrees at 8 bases. V lost 1 base, J lost 6 bases, and 2 bases stayed unmatched. There are 13 residues in the CDR3. Per germline, CDR1 GTSNPN and CDR2 SVGIG (reference sequence). CDR3 protein: CAWSGTGPQPQHF. The CDR3 DNA is TGTGCCTGGAGTGGGACAGGGCCTCAGCCCCAGCATTTT.

The chain employs TRBV9 and TRBJ2-3; 7 nucleotides line up with TRBD1. This CDR3 is built from 15 residues. The germline gives CDR1 SGDLS, CDR2 YYNGEE. V lost 3 bases, J lost 1 base, and 5 bases stayed unmatched. CDR3: CASSGRQGRTDTQYF. Written as DNA, the CDR3 is TGTGCCAGCAGCGGAAGACAGGGCCGCACAGATACGCAGTATTTT.

The CDR3 DNA follows: TGTGCCAGCAGTTTGGCTGGGACAGGGGTTTTGAATGAGCAGTTCTTC. Protein sequence: CASSLAGTGVLNEQFF. The genes are TRBV27 and TRBJ2-1; TRBD1 matches 10 bases. Germline CDR1 is MNHEY and CDR2 is SMNVEV (reference sequence). CDR3 length equals 16 residues. The V segment lost 3 bases and the J segment 7 bases; nucleotides outside the gene matches: 9.

The rearrangement links TRBV5-1 to TRBJ2-3, with 7 bases identical to TRBD1. This CDR3 contains 16 residues. The germline CDR1 and CDR2 sequences are SGHRS and YFSETQ. V trimming: 4 bases; J trimming: 3 bases; junction bases outside the gene matches: 11. CDR3 nucleotides: TGCGCCAGCAGCCCTGTACCGACAGGGTATACAGATACGCAGTATTTT. Protein product: CASSPVPTGYTDTQYF.

CDR3 DNA sequence: TGTGCCAGCACCCACAGCACAGGGACCTTCTATGGCTACACCTTC. This codes for CASTHSTGTFYGYTF. This rearrangement joins TRBV6-5 to TRBJ1-2, with D perhaps matching TRBD1 (6 bases). This CDR3 is 15 amino acids long. V was trimmed by 7 bases and J by 4 bases, leaving 19 bases between them. Germline values: CDR1 MNHEY, CDR2 SVGAGI.

This clone was counted a single time. V is TRBV11-1 and J is TRBJ2-1; a weak D match, TRBD2 (6 bases). Trimming took off 5 bases at V and 7 bases at J, with 21 bases between the two ends. This CDR3 region has 16 residues. Germline V lookup: CDR1 SGHAT, CDR2 FQDESV (reference sequence). The CDR3 DNA reads TGTGCCAGCAGCACGCCGAGGACTCCAAGCGGGAATGAGCAGTTCTTC. This codes for CASSTPRTPSGNEQFF.

As to this clone: The sample carries other DNA sequences with the same CDR3. The chain carries TRBV5-1 and TRBJ1-1, with a weak D call TRBD1 (5 bases). V shed 4 bases and J shed 0 bases, with 10 bases lying between them. Germline CDR1 reads SGHRS; CDR2 reads YFSETQ. CDR3 size: 14 residues. The CDR3 loop reads CASSSGTLNTEAFF. In DNA, the CDR3 is TGCGCCAGCAGCAGCGGGACTCTGAACACTGAAGCTTTCTTT.

V usage is TRBV11-3 and J usage is TRBJ1-1; TRBD1 agrees at 9 bases. CDR1 is SGHNT, CDR2 YENEEA, per germline. The CDR3 sequence is 13 residues long. The junction had 3 bases not matched to a gene; V was cut back by 6 bases and J by 4 bases. In nucleotides, the CDR3 is TGTGCCAGCAGGGGACAGGGAACCACTGAAGCTTTCTTT. Translating it yields CASRGQGTTEAFF.

In its sample, this clone was seen once. Written as DNA, the CDR3 is TGTGCCAGCAGCACTCCGGGACAGGGGGCCGGCTACACCTTC. Encoded protein: CASSTPGQGAGYTF. This chain links TRBV6-6 with TRBJ1-2, with 12 nucleotides matching TRBD1. CDR3 length: 14 residues. The junction had 7 bases not matched to a gene; V was cut back by 6 bases and J by 8 bases. Germline CDR1 is MNHNY and CDR2 is SVGAGI (reference sequence).

The chain couples TRBV30 to TRBJ1-6, with D maybe TRBD1 (5 bases). Trimming shortened V by 4 bases and J by 12 bases, and 19 bases separated the two germline ends. CDR1 and CDR2 from the germline V gene are GTSNPN and SVGIG (reference sequence). This CDR3 has 14 amino acids. CDR3 loop: CAWKEGRRAKPLHF. The CDR3 DNA follows: TGTGCCTGGAAGGAGGGACGGCGGGCGAAACCCCTCCACTTT.

The genes are TRBV6-1 and TRBJ2-2; the D gene is possibly TRBD2 (7 bases). This CDR3 spans 15 amino acids. Germline assignment: CDR1 MNHNS and CDR2 SASEGT. V lost 8 bases, J lost 3 bases, and 16 bases lay in between. CDR3 DNA sequence: TGTGCCAGCCAGCCGGGGGGCGCGGACACCGGGGAGCTGTTTTTT. It yields the protein CASQPGGADTGELFF.

The V call is TRBV30, the J call TRBJ2-5; the match to TRBD2 covers 7 bases. With 4 bases clipped from V and 5 bases from J, the junction kept 7 bases outside the gene matches. Looked up from germline, CDR1 is GTSNPN and CDR2 is SVGIG (reference sequence). The CDR3 contains 13 residues. The CDR3 nucleotides read TGTGCCTGGACTGGGAGGGGCGGGGAGACCCAGTACTTC. This translates into CAWTGRGGETQYF.

The V and J genes are TRBV4-1 and TRBJ2-7; TRBD1 might be the D (6 bases). The CDR3 runs 15 residues. V lost 4 bases and J 0 bases, leaving 13 bases between the germline ends. Germline values: CDR1 MGHRA, CDR2 YSYEKL. The CDR3 loop reads CASSPGQLSSYEQYF. The CDR3 DNA reads as TGCGCCAGCAGCCCAGGACAGCTTAGCTCCTACGAGCAGTACTTC.

V is TRBV14 and J is TRBJ2-7, with a tentative D call TRBD2 (5 bases). The CDR3 is made up of 14 amino acids. CDR1 is SGHDN and CDR2 is FVKESK in the germline V gene. V was cut by 0 bases and J by 7 bases, with 13 bases left in between. CDR3 protein: CASSQDPGPGEQYF. The DNA of the CDR3 is TGTGCCAGCAGCCAAGATCCAGGACCGGGAGAGCAGTACTTC.

This clone appeared a few times. This chain links TRBV7-9 with TRBJ1-2, with a tentative D call TRBD1 (6 bases). CDR3 length: 16 residues. Germline V lookup: CDR1 SEHNR, CDR2 FQNEAQ (reference sequence). Trimming left V 1 base short and J 1 base short, with 13 bases between. CDR3 nucleotide sequence: TGTGCCAGCAGCTTAGGGGGGGGCCGATATAACTATGGCTACACCTTC. Its protein is CASSLGGGRYNYGYTF.

This clone was seen just once. The V and J genes are TRBV4-1 and TRBJ1-1, with D perhaps TRBD1 (5 bases). CDR3 length: 17 residues. The V end was cut by 0 bases, the J end by 7 bases, with 21 bases between. Germline assignment: CDR1 MGHRA and CDR2 YSYEKL. CDR3 sequence: CASSQDLSPGGHYEAFF. The CDR3 bases are TGCGCCAGCAGCCAAGATCTTTCCCCGGGGGGTCATTATGAAGCTTTCTTT.

As to this clone: At one end the junction does not follow the germline gene, possibly because of a read error. This rearrangement joins TRBV5-8 to TRBJ1-2; 8 bases fit TRBD1. The germline gives CDR1 SGHTS, CDR2 YDEGEE. The CDR3 covers 10 residues. CDR3 coding DNA: TGTGCCAGCAGCACCAGACAGGGGAACTTC. Translation: CASSTRQGNF.

This clone has more than one count but fewer than ten. The chain employs TRBV6-5 and TRBJ1-5; D might be TRBD1 (6 bases). Germline loops: CDR1 MNHEY, CDR2 SVGAGI. V was pared by 6 bases and J by 0 bases, with 12 bases between. This CDR3 is built from 15 residues. CDR3: CASRVTGNSNQPQHF. As DNA, the CDR3 is TGTGCCAGCAGGGTCACAGGGAATAGCAATCAGCCCCAGCATTTT.

The rearrangement joins TRBV29-1 to TRBJ2-3, with TRBD1 matching 10 bases. CDR1 is SQVTM, CDR2 ANQGSEA, per germline. The J segment lost 5 bases and the V segment lost 6 bases, leaving 2 bases of the junction unmatched. This CDR3 spans 12 amino acids. CDR3 DNA sequence: TGCAGCGTGACAGGGGGCGGAGATACGCAGTATTTT. It encodes CSVTGGGDTQYF.

The CDR3 DNA reads as TGTGCCAGCAGCTTAAGCCGGGATGGGTCTAGCGGGGGGGCCATCCTGCCCCCAGATACGCAGTATTTT. Translated: CASSLSRDGSSGGAILPPDTQYF. This chain joins TRBV7-3 and TRBJ2-3; 12 positions agree with TRBD2. Germline lookup yields CDR1 SGHTA and CDR2 FQGTGA. V was clipped by 1 base and J by 4 bases; unmatched bases: 24. This CDR3 has 23 residues.

The chain recombines TRBV27 with TRBJ2-7; 9 positions match TRBD1. V lost 2 bases to trimming and J lost 4 bases; unmatched junction nucleotides: 6. The V gene's germline CDR1 is MNHEY and CDR2 SMNVEV (reference sequence). The CDR3 is 15 amino acids. The CDR3 DNA reads as TGTGCCAGCAGTTTAACAGGGGGCTTTACTTACGAGCAGTACTTC. It is translated as CASSLTGGFTYEQYF.

This rearrangement joins TRBV5-1 to TRBJ2-1, with D possibly matching TRBD2 (6 bases). The germline gives CDR1 SGHRS, CDR2 YFSETQ. V lost 5 bases, J lost 10 bases, and 10 bases lay in between. This CDR3 has 11 amino acids. CDR3 region: CASRRDMEQFF. The CDR3 DNA reads as TGCGCCAGCAGGCGGGATATGGAGCAGTTCTTC.

This chain links TRBV7-9 with TRBJ1-4; D gene ambiguous. This CDR3 spans 14 amino acids. Germline-derived CDR1 and CDR2 are SEHNR and FQNEAQ (reference sequence). V shed 0 bases and J shed 5 bases, with 7 bases lying between them. CDR3 sequence (DNA): TGTGCCAGCAGCTTAGCGCTAGAGAATGAAAAACTGTTTTTT. Translated: CASSLALENEKLFF.

The genes are TRBV4-2 and TRBJ2-5; D ambiguous. This CDR3 has 13 residues. Between the trimmed V and J ends, which lost 4 bases and 5 bases, there was a span of 11 bases. Germline CDR1 reads LGHNA; CDR2 reads YNFKEQ. The CDR3 nucleotides are TGTGCCAGCAGCCCGTATCTCCTGGAGACCCAGTACTTC. This gives the protein CASSPYLLETQYF.

The gene calls are TRBV7-2 and TRBJ1-1; unclear D gene. The CDR3 contains 13 residues. Trimming left V 5 bases short and J 5 bases short, with 12 bases between. CDR1 and CDR2 (germline): SGHTA, FQGNSA. The CDR3 sequence is CASSPSGVTEAFF. For the CDR3, the DNA is TGTGCCAGCAGCCCCTCCGGAGTGACTGAAGCTTTCTTT.

This clone was counted a single time. The CDR3 spells CASSFGQGPSTPLHF. DNA of the CDR3: TGCGCCAGCAGCTTTGGACAGGGACCTTCGACACCCCTCCACTTT. The V gene is TRBV5-1, the J gene TRBJ1-6; 8 nucleotides line up with TRBD1. The trim removed 2 bases at V and 11 bases at J, leaving 9 bases unmatched. The CDR3 spans 15 residues. CDR1 and CDR2 (germline): SGHRS, YFSETQ.

The chain's CDR3 is CASSFGQPEAFF. The DNA for the CDR3 is TGTGCCAGCAGCTTCGGACAGCCTGAAGCTTTCTTT. The V and J genes are TRBV11-2 and TRBJ1-1; TRBD1 is a possible D gene (6 bases). The V end was cut by 3 bases, the J end by 6 bases, with 8 bases between. Germline V gene lookup returns CDR1 SGHAT and CDR2 FQNNGV. The CDR3 covers 12 residues. The whole variable domain, remainder taken from reference TRBV11-2 and TRBJ1-1, is EAGVAQSPRYKIIEKRQSVAFWCNPISGHATLYWYQQILGQGPKLLIQFQNNGVVDDSQLPKDRFSAERLKGVDSTLKIQPAKLEDSAVYLCASSFGQPEAFFGQGTRLTVV.

The chain is built from TRBV30 and TRBJ1-2; D call uncertain. The CDR3 consists of 13 residues. V gave up 1 base and J gave up 8 bases, with 14 bases separating them. CDR1 and CDR2 (germline): GTSNPN, SVGIG (reference sequence). For the CDR3, the DNA is TGTGCCTGGAGTGCAGGTCGGAACTGGGGCTACACCTTC. Protein sequence: CAWSAGRNWGYTF.